A single sample is the source of the 8 T cell receptor beta chains below, sequenced in a study of neoadjuvant nivolumab and ipilimumab in lung cancer. The data were produced by immunoSEQ multiplex PCR, yet TCRdb's version contains in-frame clones alone and is incomplete. Among fewer than 20,000 clones listed, approximately 79% were seen once. Source: tumor tissue, taken after neoadjuvant nivolumab, alone or with ipilimumab, at or shortly before surgery. The receptors were gathered from an adult with non-small cell lung cancer.

The V and J genes are TRBV27 and TRBJ2-1; 7 nucleotides line up with TRBD1. Germline CDR1 and CDR2: MNHEY and SMNVEV (reference sequence). CDR3 length: 14 amino acids. With V trimmed by 2 bases and J by 4 bases, 2 bases remained unmatched. The CDR3 loop is CASSLGTEYNEQFF. Here the CDR3 DNA reads TGTGCCAGCAGTTTAGGGACAGAATACAATGAGCAGTTCTTC.

This chain uses TRBV2 with TRBJ1-5; a weak D match, TRBD1 (6 bases). Germline V gene lookup returns CDR1 SNHLY and CDR2 FYNNEI. Trimming removed 8 bases at V and 0 bases at J, with 14 bases between. This CDR3 spans 15 amino acids. CDR3 DNA sequence: TGTGCCAGCTCTGGGGGCCTATATAGCAATCAGCCCCAGCATTTT. Protein: CASSGGLYSNQPQHF.

The chain couples TRBV6-1 to TRBJ1-5; 8 bases match TRBD1. The CDR3 contains 15 residues. Germline CDR1 reads MNHNS; CDR2 reads SASEGT. V gave up 2 bases and J gave up 5 bases; unmatched junction bases: 5. CDR3 loop: CASSEQGAYHQPQHF. CDR3 bases: TGTGCCAGCAGTGAACAGGGGGCCTATCATCAGCCCCAGCATTTT.

The chain has TRBV5-6 and TRBJ2-7; TRBD1 agrees at 9 bases. The CDR3 spans 16 residues. CDR1 is SGHDT, CDR2 YYEEEE, per germline. The junction had 6 bases not matched to a gene; V was cut back by 0 bases and J by 2 bases. The CDR3 loop reads CASSLEPGQGTYEQYF. CDR3 in DNA: TGTGCCAGCAGCTTGGAGCCGGGACAGGGAACCTACGAGCAGTACTTC.

This rearrangement joins TRBV30 to TRBJ1-1; possibly TRBD1 for D (6 bases). The length of the CDR3 is 14 residues. V was clipped by 4 bases and J by 0 bases, with 12 bases between them. Germline lookup yields CDR1 GTSNPN and CDR2 SVGIG (reference sequence). The CDR3 coding sequence is TGTGCCTGGATGGGGGGGGCAATGAACACTGAAGCTTTCTTT. As protein: CAWMGGAMNTEAFF.

This chain uses TRBV5-1 with TRBJ2-2, with D perhaps TRBD1 or TRBD2 (5 bases each). Trimming left V 0 bases short and J 0 bases short, with 9 bases between. The V gene's germline CDR1 is SGHRS and CDR2 YFSETQ. This CDR3 spans 16 amino acids. This CDR3 reads CASSLAWGTNTGELFF. CDR3 coding DNA: TGCGCCAGCAGCTTGGCGTGGGGGACGAACACCGGGGAGCTGTTTTTT.

The CDR3 nucleotides read TGTGCCAGCAGTGAAGCCGGGCCCAACACTGAAGCTTTCTTT. Amino acid sequence: CASSEAGPNTEAFF. The chain employs TRBV6-1 and TRBJ1-1; D is uncertain. Germline V gene lookup returns CDR1 MNHNS and CDR2 SASEGT. This CDR3 has 14 residues. V lost 0 bases, J lost 2 bases, and 7 bases lay in between.

The chain employs TRBV11-1 and TRBJ2-7; TRBD1 aligns across 11 bases. V lost 3 bases and J lost 5; bases outside the gene matches: 3. This CDR3 contains 14 residues. Germline loops: CDR1 SGHAT, CDR2 FQDESV (reference sequence). The chain's CDR3 is CASSFQGQGDEQYF. DNA for the CDR3: TGTGCCAGCAGCTTCCAGGGACAGGGGGACGAGCAGTACTTC.